Given below is one T cell receptor beta chain in context. Its antigen is unidentified. CDR1 SGHDT and CDR2 YYEEEE come from the germline V gene. Deletions cut 4 bases from V and 4 bases from J, with 11 bases between. The CDR3 length is 13 residues. This sample is drawn from a study of OX40 agonist ivuxolimab in advanced cancers. Study details: A history of anti-PD-1, anti-PD-L1 or anti-CTLA-4 therapy was acceptable, and 30% to 45% had some.

Study results and limitations: Averaged across samples, CD8+ T cells carried more expanded clones than CD4+ did.

The sampling schedule covered blood at baseline, cycle 4 day 1, and cycle 7 day 1. Sequencing was performed with immunoSEQ multiplex PCR; in TCRdb, only in-frame clones are kept and a portion is missing. The sample has about 70,000 clones; 86% are singletons. The clonotype comes from an adult with an advanced solid tumor such as melanoma, head and neck, liver or kidney cancer. The chain links TRBV5-6 to TRBJ1-2; D unresolved. Sequenced material: CD4+ or CD8+ T cells sorted from blood, taken in a trial of the OX40 agonist ivuxolimab. Here the CDR3 DNA reads TGTGCCAGCAGCCCCGGCAGGTCCTATGGCTACACCTTC. As protein: CASSPGRSYGYTF. The full variable domain, rest sourced from reference TRBV5-6 and TRBJ1-2, is DAGVTQSPTHLIKTRGQQVTLRCSPKSGHDTVSWYQQALGQGPQFIFQYYEEEERQRGNFPDRFSGHQFPNYSSELNVNALLLGDSALYLCASSPGRSYGYTFGSGTRLTVV.